This entry lists 21 T cell receptor beta chains sequenced from one sample in a study of beta chain features in type 1 diabetes. Expressed TCRB transcripts were sequenced because the entire RNA isolate underwent reverse transcription. Sequencing used immunoSEQ multiplex PCR; TCRdb keeps in-frame clones, though not all of them. The sample has about 350,000 clones; roughly 21% are singletons. The specimen was naive CD4+ T cells from blood. These receptors were taken from a woman aged 18-29 years in good health.

The rearrangement links TRBV6-1 to TRBJ2-3; 9 nucleotides align to TRBD2. J was trimmed by 5 bases and V by 5 bases; bases with no gene match: 8. CDR1 is MNHNS, CDR2 SASEGT, per germline. The length of the CDR3 is 15 residues. CDR3 loop: CASSSTAGGRDTQYF. CDR3 coding DNA: TGTGCCAGCAGTTCCACCGCGGGGGGGAGAGATACGCAGTATTTT.

The V and J genes are TRBV30 and TRBJ2-2; no clear D. V lost 1 base to trimming and J lost 0 bases, with 12 bases between them. The CDR3 has 16 residues. CDR1 GTSNPN and CDR2 SVGIG come from the germline V gene (reference sequence). CDR3 residues: CAWSGLEGANTGELFF. Here the CDR3 DNA reads TGTGCCTGGAGTGGTCTGGAAGGAGCGAACACCGGGGAGCTGTTTTTT.

This sequence joins TRBV7-9 and TRBJ2-3; TRBD2 might be the D (5 bases). V was shortened by 4 bases and J by 0 bases, with 11 bases between the two germline ends. This CDR3 is built from 15 residues. The germline V gene has CDR1 SEHNR and CDR2 FQNEAQ (reference sequence). CDR3 bases: TGTGCCAGCAGCTCCCATAGCGCCAGCACAGATACGCAGTATTTT. As protein: CASSSHSASTDTQYF. Full variable domain (rest looked up from reference TRBV7-9 and TRBJ2-3): DTGVSQNPRHKITKRGQNVTFRCDPISEHNRLYWYRQTLGQGPEFLTYFQNEAQLEKSRLLSDRFSAERPKGSFSTLEIQRTEQGDSAMYLCASSSHSASTDTQYFGPGTRLTVL.

The gene calls are TRBV4-1 and TRBJ2-7; 8 bases map to TRBD2. The trim removed 3 bases at V and 7 bases at J, leaving 8 bases unmatched. The CDR3 spans 14 residues. CDR1 MGHRA and CDR2 YSYEKL come from the germline V gene. The CDR3 DNA follows: TGCGCCAGCAGCCAGGACGGAGCGGGAGATGAGCAGTACTTC. Translated, it gives CASSQDGAGDEQYF.

The chain joins TRBV28 to TRBJ2-3; TRBD1 matches 9 bases. Germline values: CDR1 MDHEN, CDR2 SYDVKM. The CDR3 covers 15 residues. The J segment lost 2 bases and the V segment lost 5 bases, leaving 5 bases of the junction unmatched. This CDR3 reads CASSPGTGFTDTQYF. DNA for the CDR3: TGTGCCAGCAGTCCCGGGACAGGGTTCACAGATACGCAGTATTTT.

This clone was detected a few times. The chain carries TRBV2 and TRBJ2-5, with 8 nucleotides matching TRBD2. The CDR3 totals 15 residues. Germline assignment: CDR1 SNHLY and CDR2 FYNNEI. V trimming: 6 bases; J trimming: 5 bases; junction bases outside the gene matches: 11. The CDR3 spells CASSARSGGAETQYF. The DNA of the CDR3 is TGTGCCAGCAGCGCTAGGTCCGGGGGGGCGGAGACCCAGTACTTC.

V usage is TRBV2 and J usage is TRBJ1-2; TRBD1 matches 10 bases. The CDR3 length is 11 residues. Germline V gene data show CDR1 as SNHLY and CDR2 as FYNNEI. J lost 6 bases, V lost 8 bases, and 0 bases had no gene match. CDR3 in amino acids: CASGQGDGYTF. CDR3 nucleotide sequence: TGTGCCAGCGGACAGGGGGATGGCTACACCTTC.

The sample holds a few counts of this clone. V gene TRBV7-9 combines with J gene TRBJ2-3; 8 bases agree with TRBD2. The CDR3 extends over 14 amino acids. The V gene end was trimmed by 8 bases and the J gene end by 6 bases; junction bases not matched to a gene: 10. CDR1 and CDR2 (germline): SEHNR, FQNEAQ (reference sequence). DNA of the CDR3: TGTGCCAGCGTGTCGGGGGGGGATTGGGATACGCAGTATTTT. It codes for CASVSGGDWDTQYF.

This clone was recorded a few times. CDR3 amino acids: CAWRGLAGGYNEQFF. The CDR3 DNA is TGTGCCTGGAGGGGGCTAGCGGGAGGGTACAATGAGCAGTTCTTC. This rearrangement joins TRBV30 to TRBJ2-1; 12 nucleotides match TRBD2. Losses at the gene ends were 3 bases for V and 4 bases for J; bases not matched to a gene: 4. The CDR3 runs 15 residues. The germline V gene has CDR1 GTSNPN and CDR2 SVGIG (reference sequence).

Only a few counts were recorded for this clone. The rearrangement uses TRBV25-1 and TRBJ2-1, with D possibly being TRBD2 (5 bases). The CDR3 spans 13 residues. Trimming took off 7 bases at V and 4 bases at J, with 11 bases between the two ends. Germline-derived CDR1 and CDR2 are MGHDK and SYGVNS. The CDR3 sequence: CASTVGDYNEQFF. The CDR3 bases are TGTGCCAGCACTGTGGGAGATTACAATGAGCAGTTCTTC.

The chain is built from TRBV5-1 and TRBJ1-5; TRBD1 might be the D (5 bases). Trimming took 0 bases from V and 7 from J, leaving 14 bases between them. The CDR3 contains 15 residues. The germline V gene has CDR1 SGHRS and CDR2 YFSETQ. CDR3 residues: CASSLGAGQGQPQHF. Here the CDR3 DNA reads TGCGCCAGCAGCTTGGGGGCAGGGCAAGGCCAGCCCCAGCATTTT. Based on the CDR3 plus reference TRBV5-1 and TRBJ1-5, the full variable domain is KAGVTQTPRYLIKTRGQQVTLSCSPISGHRSVSWYQQTPGQGLQFLFEYFSETQRNKGNFPGRFSGRQFSNSRSEMNVSTLELGDSALYLCASSLGAGQGQPQHFGDGTRLSIL.

This chain's CDR3 is CASSQGGLPYEQYF. The CDR3 DNA is TGTGCCAGCAGCCAAGGTGGACTGCCATACGAGCAGTACTTC. The chain links TRBV4-2 to TRBJ2-7; D is possibly TRBD2 (5 bases). Trimming pared 1 base from V and 4 bases from J, leaving 11 bases between. The CDR3 spans 14 residues. Germline values: CDR1 LGHNA, CDR2 YNFKEQ.

CDR3 nucleotides: TGTGCCAGCTCACGGACACCCTCCTACAATGAGCAGTTCTTC. Translating gives CASSRTPSYNEQFF. The chain employs TRBV18 and TRBJ2-1; D perhaps matches TRBD1 (5 bases). The CDR3 contains 14 residues. Germline CDR1 is KGHSH and CDR2 is LQKENI. V lost 4 bases and J 0 bases, leaving 7 bases between the germline ends.

This clone was detected a few times. V and J are TRBV4-1 and TRBJ2-2; 8 bases match TRBD1. V gave up 0 bases and J gave up 3 bases; unmatched junction bases: 3. CDR1 is MGHRA, CDR2 YSYEKL, per germline. The CDR3 consists of 16 residues. CDR3: CASSQDWTGYTGELFF. Written as DNA, the CDR3 is TGCGCCAGCAGCCAAGACTGGACAGGGTACACCGGGGAGCTGTTTTTT.

This clone was observed a few times. The chain is built from TRBV7-9 and TRBJ2-2; 10 bases line up with TRBD1. There are 17 residues in the CDR3. After removal of 3 bases from V and 3 bases from J, the junction contained 7 bases not matched to a gene. The germline CDR1 and CDR2 sequences are SEHNR and FQNEAQ (reference sequence). This CDR3 is CASSFPFGTGDTGELFF. CDR3 DNA: TGTGCCAGCAGCTTCCCTTTCGGGACAGGGGACACCGGGGAGCTGTTTTTT.

This rearrangement joins TRBV7-9 to TRBJ2-7; 7 bases map to TRBD2. The V gene end was trimmed by 4 bases and the J gene end by 5 bases; junction bases not matched to a gene: 14. CDR3 length equals 16 residues. The germline V gene has CDR1 SEHNR and CDR2 FQNEAQ (reference sequence). CDR3 loop: CASSSRMAGESDEQYF. The CDR3 DNA reads TGTGCCAGCAGCTCCCGAATGGCGGGAGAGTCCGACGAGCAGTACTTC. Full variable domain (rest looked up from reference TRBV7-9 and TRBJ2-7): DTGVSQNPRHKITKRGQNVTFRCDPISEHNRLYWYRQTLGQGPEFLTYFQNEAQLEKSRLLSDRFSAERPKGSFSTLEIQRTEQGDSAMYLCASSSRMAGESDEQYFGPGTRLTVT.

V and J are TRBV18 and TRBJ1-1, with D unclear. The length of the CDR3 is 12 residues. Per germline, CDR1 KGHSH and CDR2 LQKENI. Trimming stripped 6 bases from V and 3 bases from J, with 8 bases between. The CDR3 region is CASSLSDTEAFF. The CDR3 DNA reads as TGTGCCAGCTCCCTCTCAGACACTGAAGCTTTCTTT. The entire variable domain, with the rest obtained from reference TRBV18 and TRBJ1-1, is as follows: NAGVMQNPRHLVRRRGQEARLRCSPMKGHSHVYWYRQLPEEGLKFMVYLQKENIIDESGMPKERFSAEFPKEGPSILRIQQVVRGDSAAYFCASSLSDTEAFFGQGTRLTVV.

This rearrangement joins TRBV2 to TRBJ2-1; perhaps TRBD1 as D (6 bases). The CDR3 is made up of 14 amino acids. CDR1 SNHLY and CDR2 FYNNEI come from the germline V gene. The germline V and J ends were trimmed by 6 bases and 8 bases, with 17 bases remaining between them. CDR3 region: CASRSQGSSDEQFF. CDR3 nucleotides: TGTGCCAGCAGGAGTCAGGGGTCTTCGGATGAGCAGTTCTTC.

A few counts support this clone. This sequence joins TRBV25-1 and TRBJ2-1; TRBD2 matches at 8 bases. CDR1 is MGHDK, CDR2 SYGVNS, per germline. The J segment lost 3 bases and the V segment lost 1 base, leaving 11 bases of the junction unmatched. CDR3 length: 18 amino acids. CDR3 region: CASSEFSGVGVNYNEQFF. The DNA of the CDR3 is TGTGCCAGCAGTGAATTTAGCGGGGTTGGGGTAAACTACAATGAGCAGTTCTTC.

Notes on this clone: An end of the junction does not agree with germline; a read error may underlie this. The CDR3 protein is CAWSVLRGSTDTQYF. In nucleotides, the CDR3 is TGTGCCTGGAGTGTACTTCGCGGAAGCACGGATACGCAGTATTTT. The chain joins TRBV30 to TRBJ2-3; D is undetermined. CDR1 is GTSNPN and CDR2 is SVGIG in the germline V gene (reference sequence). The CDR3 covers 15 residues.

The chain recombines TRBV7-9 with TRBJ2-7, with a possible D match to TRBD1 (5 bases). Trimming took 4 bases from V and 2 from J, leaving 12 bases between them. The CDR3 is 14 amino acids. Per the germline V gene, CDR1 is SEHNR and CDR2 is FQNEAQ (reference sequence). CDR3 DNA sequence: TGTGCCAGCAGCTCGCAGGGTATAACCTACGAGCAGTACTTC. This sequence encodes CASSSQGITYEQYF.